This TCR beta chain was sequenced during a study of blood T cell repertoires in COVID-19 (dated by TCRdb to the early 2020s). For the study in its entirety: Samples from collaborators originated in the United States, Italy and Spain and spanned both the acute and convalescent phases of COVID-19. The repertoires were made available in a free public database intended to serve as a resource for research on the immune response to SARS-CoV-2. The material from the prospective study consisted of cDNA or gDNA derived from T cells, B-cell-depleted T cells, or PBMCs. The samples were drawn from two sources: the first 160 participants of the ongoing ImmuneRACE study, and fewer than 1,500 subjects contributed by 6 global collaborators. Where HLA class I and class II types were available, the types were taken from metadata supplied by the sample provider, not from assay-based typing. Subjects who had been exposed to COVID-19, were actively infected with it, or had recovered from it provided the deeply sampled blood TCRbeta repertoires that made up the dataset. Sample metadata almost always included a de-identified subject ID, COVID-19 status, age in years and sex.

To note about this clone: Its recognized antigen is unknown. The junction and the germline gene differ at one end; a read error may be behind it.

The paper as a whole reports these results and caveats: Clinical and demographic metadata were provided uncurated, with the amount varying by source and participant.

CDR3 length: 15 amino acids, cysteine to phenylalanine. Of the read, only the CDR3 DNA is kept; its 45 bases are in frame from base 1. From the germline V gene, CDR1 is SGHRS and CDR2 is YFSETQ. Collaborating institutions collected whole blood in K2EDTA tubes following their own protocols. For TCRbeta analysis, collaborator samples were shipped as frozen whole blood, as isolated PBMCs, or as DNA extracted from either sample type. TCRbeta CDR3 regions were amplified from genomic DNA using the immunoSEQ Assay, a bias-controlled multiplex PCR. Turning to the authors' computational methods: The number of nucleated cells in each sample was estimated from the amplification of reference gene primers within the assay. Sequence reads were collapsed and filtered to measure the absolute abundance of every unique TCRbeta CDR3 rearrangement. Productive Simpson clonality was computed per sample as the square root of Simpson's diversity index over productive rearrangements. In its TCRdb copy, this immuneACCESS table keeps in-frame sequences only and misses some clones. Where compared with another copy, unresolved V genes explain less than half of these, and the others have no known cause. V and J calls and clone size are as listed in that table; D and trimming were resolved from the DNA. This sample gives some 200,000 clones in total; about 85% of them show up just once. The top ten clones comprise 9.8% of the sample.

The sequence was obtained from an elderly woman with acute or convalescent COVID-19. The sample was peripheral blood. The V and J segments used are TRBV5-1 and TRBJ2-1, and TRBD2 may be the D gene, going by 7 matching bases. For the CDR3, the sequence is CASTLGGTSNNEQFF. Here is the DNA: TGCGCCAGCACCTTGGGGGGGACATCCAACAATGAGCAGTTCTTC.